The 32 T cell receptor beta chains presented below share a single source sample, sequenced in a study of blood T cell repertoires in COVID-19. Data came from immunoSEQ multiplex PCR; TCRdb stores just in-frame clones and leaves some out. Here the sample spans more than 15,000 clones, about 87% being singletons. Sample: peripheral blood. The receptors here all came from a human donor in a cohort sampled during active COVID-19. The donor label of this sample is uncertain.

This chain uses TRBV28 with TRBJ2-1; 7 nucleotides align to TRBD1. Germline loops: CDR1 MDHEN, CDR2 SYDVKM. The CDR3 covers 14 residues. V shed 8 bases and J 5 bases; nucleotides not matched to a gene: 9. CDR3 sequence: CASFPGQQDNEQFF. DNA for the CDR3: TGTGCCAGCTTCCCGGGACAGCAGGACAATGAGCAGTTCTTC.

This chain joins TRBV2 and TRBJ2-3, with D perhaps matching TRBD2 (5 bases). V lost 6 bases and J lost 4, with 23 bases in between. CDR3 length: 17 amino acids. Germline-derived CDR1 and CDR2 are SNHLY and FYNNEI. The CDR3 coding sequence is TGTGCCAGCAGCCCAACTGAGCCTCTAGCTGGGTCAGATACGCAGTATTTT. Translating it yields CASSPTEPLAGSDTQYF. The full variable domain, in which reference TRBV2 and TRBJ2-3 provide the parts outside the CDR3, is EPEVTQTPSHQVTQMGQEVILRCVPISNHLYFYWYRQILGQKVEFLVSFYNNEISEKSEIFDDQFSVERPDGSNFTLKIRSTKLEDSAMYFCASSPTEPLAGSDTQYFGPGTRLTVL.

The rearrangement joins TRBV11-1 to TRBJ2-2, with D perhaps matching TRBD2 (6 bases). In germline, CDR1 is SGHAT, CDR2 FQDESV (reference sequence). V gave up 5 bases and J gave up 6 bases, with 13 bases separating them. The CDR3 contains 14 residues. The CDR3 bases are TGTGCCAGCAGCGTTAGACCGGGGGCCGGGGAGCTGTTTTTT. It is translated as CASSVRPGAGELFF.

In this sample, this clone turned up a few times. The V gene is TRBV5-5, the J gene TRBJ1-1; D gene uncertain. The length of the CDR3 is 15 residues. Looked up from germline, CDR1 is SGHKS and CDR2 is YYEKEE (reference sequence). V lost 4 bases and J 0 bases, leaving 13 bases between the germline ends. In DNA, the CDR3 is TGTGCCAGCAGCCGGGAAGGGAGCTTGAACACTGAAGCTTTCTTT. Protein sequence: CASSREGSLNTEAFF.

This chain connects TRBV19 to TRBJ2-2, with 10 bases identical to TRBD2. This CDR3 comprises 15 residues. Losses at the gene ends were 4 bases for V and 7 bases for J; bases not matched to a gene: 6. Germline assignment: CDR1 LNHDA and CDR2 SQIVND (reference sequence). The CDR3 coding sequence is TGTGCCAGTAGTACCAAGCGGGAGGGCGTCGGGGAGCTGTTTTTT. It specifies CASSTKREGVGELFF.

The chain is built from TRBV30 and TRBJ2-7; possibly TRBD2 for D (6 bases). V was clipped by 0 bases and J by 5 bases, with 14 bases between them. Germline V CDR1 and CDR2: GTSNPN, SVGIG (reference sequence). This CDR3 is 14 amino acids long. The DNA of the CDR3 is TGTGCCTGGAGTGTAAAGGGTAGCGGCGACGAGCAGTACTTC. It yields the protein CAWSVKGSGDEQYF.

J is TRBJ2-1 and V is TRBV27; 13 bases match TRBD2. CDR3 size: 15 residues. CDR1 MNHEY and CDR2 SMNVEV come from the germline V gene (reference sequence). V dropped 4 bases and J dropped 5; count of bases not matched to a gene: 2. CDR3 in DNA: TGTGCCAGCAGTTCGGGACTAGCGGGGCACAATGAGCAGTTCTTC. Translation: CASSSGLAGHNEQFF.

This chain links TRBV6-1 with TRBJ2-2; TRBD1 is a possible D gene (5 bases). CDR1 is MNHNS, CDR2 SASEGT, per germline. The CDR3 spans 16 residues. The germline V and J ends were trimmed by 1 base and 5 bases, with 14 bases remaining between them. CDR3 nucleotide sequence: TGTGCCAGCAGTGAAGGAAGGGGCGGCTGGACCGGGGAGCTGTTTTTT. Translating it yields CASSEGRGGWTGELFF.

The rearrangement uses TRBV18 and TRBJ2-2; 12 nucleotides line up with TRBD2. The CDR3 sequence is 16 residues long. Germline V gene data show CDR1 as KGHSH and CDR2 as LQKENI. With 2 bases clipped from V and 7 bases from J, the junction kept 5 bases outside the gene matches. The CDR3 protein is CASSPRTSGIVGELFF. CDR3 bases: TGTGCCAGCTCACCAAGGACTAGCGGGATAGTCGGGGAGCTGTTTTTT. Variable domain in full (rest from reference TRBV18 and TRBJ2-2): NAGVMQNPRHLVRRRGQEARLRCSPMKGHSHVYWYRQLPEEGLKFMVYLQKENIIDESGMPKERFSAEFPKEGPSILRIQQVVRGDSAAYFCASSPRTSGIVGELFFGEGSRLTVL.

The rearrangement uses TRBV27 and TRBJ1-3; D gene ambiguous. The germline V and J ends were trimmed by 5 bases and 0 bases, with 14 bases remaining between them. Germline V gene sequence: CDR1 MNHEY, CDR2 SMNVEV (reference sequence). The CDR3 consists of 16 residues. The CDR3 here is CASSPLGRSSGNTIYF. The CDR3 nucleotides read TGTGCCAGCAGTCCCCTTGGGAGGAGCTCTGGAAACACCATATATTTT.

V is TRBV5-1 and J is TRBJ2-7; the match to TRBD1 covers 7 bases. Germline V gives CDR1 SGHRS, CDR2 YFSETQ. This CDR3 has 13 amino acids. V shed 0 bases, J shed 6 bases, and the junction held 3 bases outside the gene matches. DNA for the CDR3: TGCGCCAGCAGCTTGGAGGGGGCGCCCGAGCAGTACTTC. Translating it yields CASSLEGAPEQYF. Supplemented by reference TRBV5-1 and TRBJ2-7, the full variable domain reads KAGVTQTPRYLIKTRGQQVTLSCSPISGHRSVSWYQQTPGQGLQFLFEYFSETQRNKGNFPGRFSGRQFSNSRSEMNVSTLELGDSALYLCASSLEGAPEQYFGPGTRLTVT.

This chain uses TRBV29-1 with TRBJ2-5; 14 bases line up with TRBD2. V shed 2 bases and J 5 bases; nucleotides not matched to a gene: 13. This CDR3 has 18 residues. CDR1 is SQVTM and CDR2 is ANQGSEA in the germline V gene. CDR3 in amino acids: CSVERSGTSGSWRETQYF. The CDR3 nucleotides are TGCAGCGTTGAAAGGTCCGGGACTAGCGGGAGCTGGCGGGAGACCCAGTACTTC.

V is TRBV11-2 and J is TRBJ2-7, with D maybe TRBD2 (6 bases). CDR1 is SGHAT and CDR2 is FQNNGV in the germline V gene. The CDR3 runs 15 residues. The V end was cut by 7 bases, the J end by 2 bases, with 18 bases between. For the CDR3, the DNA is TGTGCCAGCACCTCTGGGAGGACTTCAGCCTACGAGCAGTACTTC. This translates into CASTSGRTSAYEQYF.

The rearrangement links TRBV19 to TRBJ2-3, with 7 bases fitting TRBD2. V dropped 6 bases and J dropped 0; count of bases not matched to a gene: 15. Germline loops: CDR1 LNHDA, CDR2 SQIVND (reference sequence). This CDR3 has 18 residues. CDR3 sequence: CASSPAGETMSSTDTQYF. For the CDR3, the DNA is TGTGCCAGTAGCCCGGCGGGAGAAACTATGAGTAGCACAGATACGCAGTATTTT.

The V call is TRBV19, the J call TRBJ2-1; D might be TRBD2 (6 bases). This CDR3 contains 14 residues. V was cut by 5 bases and J by 1 base, with 9 bases left in between. Germline V gene sequence: CDR1 LNHDA, CDR2 SQIVND (reference sequence). For the CDR3, the DNA is TGTGCCAGTAGTCCCGGGGGTTCCTACAATGAGCAGTTCTTC. Translated, it gives CASSPGGSYNEQFF.

This chain links TRBV11-3 with TRBJ2-5, with unresolved D. The CDR3 runs to 12 residues. Looked up from germline, CDR1 is SGHNT and CDR2 is YENEEA. Trimming cost V 5 bases and J 1 base, with 5 bases left between them. The DNA for the CDR3 is TGTGCCAGCAGCGCGTCCCAAGAGACCCAGTACTTC. Residues: CASSASQETQYF. Full variable domain (rest looked up from reference TRBV11-3 and TRBJ2-5): EAGVVQSPRYKIIEKKQPVAFWCNPISGHNTLYWYLQNLGQGPELLIRYENEEAVDDSQLPKDRFSAERLKGVDSTLKIQPAELGDSAVYLCASSASQETQYFGPGTRLLVL.

This chain uses TRBV30 with TRBJ1-3, with D unclear. This CDR3 has 13 residues. CDR1 is GTSNPN, CDR2 SVGIG, per germline (reference sequence). The V end was cut by 0 bases, the J end by 2 bases, with 5 bases between. This CDR3 is CAWSVPAGNTIYF. As DNA, the CDR3 is TGTGCCTGGAGTGTACCGGCTGGAAACACCATATATTTT.

This chain connects TRBV10-3 to TRBJ2-7, with 10 bases lining up with TRBD1. CDR3 length: 14 amino acids. V lost 3 bases to trimming and J lost 5 bases; unmatched junction nucleotides: 4. Germline-derived CDR1 and CDR2 are ENHRY and SYGVKD. The CDR3 DNA follows: TGTGCCATCAGTGACCGGACAGGGGGACACGAGCAGTACTTC. Protein product: CAISDRTGGHEQYF.

The V call is TRBV5-1, the J call TRBJ2-1, with TRBD2 identical over 12 bases. CDR1 and CDR2 from the germline V gene are SGHRS and YFSETQ. With V trimmed by 4 bases and J by 6 bases, 2 bases remained unmatched. This CDR3 contains 14 residues. CDR3 DNA sequence: TGCGCCAGCAGCCAACTAGCGGGAGGCAATGAGCAGTTCTTC. This sequence encodes CASSQLAGGNEQFF.

The V call is TRBV27, the J call TRBJ2-7, with TRBD1 identical over 7 bases. The V segment lost 5 bases and the J segment 5 bases; nucleotides outside the gene matches: 6. This CDR3 is built from 13 residues. Germline CDR1 reads MNHEY; CDR2 reads SMNVEV (reference sequence). The CDR3 protein is CASSRDREDEQYF. Written as DNA, the CDR3 is TGTGCCAGCAGTCGCGACAGGGAAGACGAGCAGTACTTC.

CDR3 coding DNA: TGTGCCAGCAGTTTCCCGGGGACTGAAGCTTTCTTT. It encodes CASSFPGTEAFF. The chain uses TRBV12-3 or TRBV12-4 and TRBJ1-1; no clear D gene. This CDR3 has 12 amino acids. V shed 3 bases and J shed 5 bases, with 7 bases lying between them.

In this sample, this clone turned up a few times. The rearrangement uses TRBV2 and TRBJ1-5; D perhaps matches TRBD1 (5 bases). The CDR3 contains 12 residues. CDR1 is SNHLY, CDR2 FYNNEI, per germline. Trimming stripped 2 bases from V and 8 bases from J, with 7 bases between. DNA of the CDR3: TGTGCCAGCAGTGAAAGGGGCGAGCCCCAGCATTTT. This codes for CASSERGEPQHF.

This clone has only one observation. The chain recombines TRBV9 with TRBJ1-2; D unclear. V lost 4 bases and J lost 1, with 8 bases in between. The CDR3 contains 13 residues. Germline V gives CDR1 SGDLS, CDR2 YYNGEE. The CDR3 sequence: CASSTANNYGYTF. The CDR3 nucleotides read TGTGCCAGCAGCACAGCAAATAACTATGGCTACACCTTC.

This clone has just one count. V usage is TRBV5-6 and J usage is TRBJ1-6, with 12 nucleotides matching TRBD1. Germline trimming cut 4 bases from V and 2 bases from J; bases unmatched to any gene: 10. Germline CDR1 SGHDT, CDR2 YYEEEE. This CDR3 comprises 19 residues. The CDR3 nucleotides read TGTGCCAGCAGCACGGGACAGGGGGCAGTCGGCCCCTATAATTCACCCCTCCACTTT. As protein: CASSTGQGAVGPYNSPLHF. The variable domain in full, with the rest retrieved from reference TRBV5-6 and TRBJ1-6, is DAGVTQSPTHLIKTRGQQVTLRCSPKSGHDTVSWYQQALGQGPQFIFQYYEEEERQRGNFPDRFSGHQFPNYSSELNVNALLLGDSALYLCASSTGQGAVGPYNSPLHFGNGTRLTVT.

This clone showed up just a few times. The chain recombines TRBV7-6 with TRBJ2-7, with 9 bases aligning to TRBD2. V dropped 2 bases and J dropped 5; count of bases not matched to a gene: 7. The CDR3 is made up of 15 amino acids. CDR1 is SGHVS, CDR2 FNYEAQ, per germline. The CDR3 loop is CASSLQASGIHEQYF. CDR3 nucleotide sequence: TGTGCCAGCAGCTTACAGGCTAGCGGGATCCACGAGCAGTACTTC.

V usage is TRBV5-5 and J usage is TRBJ1-2, with D possibly being TRBD1 (6 bases). This CDR3 spans 14 amino acids. V dropped 2 bases and J dropped 4 bases, with 12 bases sitting between them. From germline, CDR1 is SGHKS and CDR2 YYEKEE (reference sequence). The CDR3 DNA follows: TGTGCCAGCAGCTTTGACAGGCGAACCTATGGCTACACCTTC. Amino acid sequence: CASSFDRRTYGYTF. Supplemented by reference TRBV5-5 and TRBJ1-2, the full variable domain reads DAGVTQSPTHLIKTRGQQVTLRCSPISGHKSVSWYQQVLGQGPQFIFQYYEKEERGRGNFPDRFSARQFPNYSSELNVNALLLGDSALYLCASSFDRRTYGYTFGSGTRLTVV.

The rearrangement joins TRBV5-1 to TRBJ2-5; 9 bases line up with TRBD1. Germline lookup yields CDR1 SGHRS and CDR2 YFSETQ. The CDR3 has 14 amino acids. V lost 4 bases to trimming and J lost 1 base; unmatched junction nucleotides: 2. CDR3 in DNA: TGCGCCAGCAGCCAGGGACAGGGCCAAGAGACCCAGTACTTC. It yields the protein CASSQGQGQETQYF.

V usage is TRBV5-1 and J usage is TRBJ2-5, with 7 bases aligning to TRBD2. Trimming cost V 6 bases and J 4 bases; bases outside gene matches: 15. CDR1 SGHRS and CDR2 YFSETQ come from the germline V gene. The length of the CDR3 is 16 residues. CDR3 sequence: CASTPGLGTFIETQYF. DNA for the CDR3: TGCGCCAGCACCCCTGGACTAGGCACCTTTATAGAGACCCAGTACTTC.

The chain links TRBV4-2 to TRBJ2-7, with D unresolved. The germline V and J ends were trimmed by 0 bases and 3 bases, with 9 bases remaining between them. Germline CDR1 and CDR2: LGHNA and YNFKEQ. The CDR3 spans 14 residues. CDR3 region: CASSQEALYYEQYF. CDR3 bases: TGTGCCAGCAGCCAAGAGGCTTTATACTACGAGCAGTACTTC.

This sequence joins TRBV7-2 and TRBJ1-5, with D possibly being TRBD1 (6 bases). The germline V and J ends were trimmed by 3 bases and 3 bases, with 12 bases remaining between them. This CDR3 spans 15 amino acids. The V gene's germline CDR1 is SGHTA and CDR2 FQGNSA. In nucleotides, the CDR3 is TGTGCCAGCAGCTTTTTGGGGGCTCCCAATCAGCCCCAGCATTTT. It is translated as CASSFLGAPNQPQHF.

J is TRBJ1-1 and V is TRBV30; no clear D. Germline lookup yields CDR1 GTSNPN and CDR2 SVGIG (reference sequence). With 3 bases removed from V and 0 bases from J, the gap between germline ends came to 8 bases. The CDR3 totals 13 residues. The CDR3 here is CAWRTTLNTEAFF. The CDR3 nucleotides read TGTGCCTGGAGGACTACATTGAACACTGAAGCTTTCTTT.

This clone was observed a handful of times. V and J are TRBV6-2 or TRBV6-3 and TRBJ1-1; D is uncertain. In germline, CDR1 is MNHEY, CDR2 SVGEGT. Between the trimmed V and J ends, which lost 2 bases and 4 bases, there was a span of 8 bases. The CDR3 consists of 13 residues. The CDR3: CASSYLYTTEAFF. DNA for the CDR3: TGTGCCAGCAGTTACCTTTACACCACTGAAGCTTTCTTT.